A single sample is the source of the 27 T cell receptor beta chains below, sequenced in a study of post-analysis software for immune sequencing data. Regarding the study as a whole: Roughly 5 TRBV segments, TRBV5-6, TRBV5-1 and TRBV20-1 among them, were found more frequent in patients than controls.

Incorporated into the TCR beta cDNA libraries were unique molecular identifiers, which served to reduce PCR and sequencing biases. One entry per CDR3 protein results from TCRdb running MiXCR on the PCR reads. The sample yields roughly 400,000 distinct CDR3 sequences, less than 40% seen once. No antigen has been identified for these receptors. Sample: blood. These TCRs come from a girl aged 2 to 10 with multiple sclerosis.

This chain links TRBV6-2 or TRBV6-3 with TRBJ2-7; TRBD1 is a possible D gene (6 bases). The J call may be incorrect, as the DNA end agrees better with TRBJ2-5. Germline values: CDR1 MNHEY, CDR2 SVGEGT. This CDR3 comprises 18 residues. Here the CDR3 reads CASSYFQGLVHSEETQYF. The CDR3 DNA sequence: TGTGCCAGCAGTTACTTCCAGGGGTTGGTCCATTCCGAAGAGACCCAGTACTTC.

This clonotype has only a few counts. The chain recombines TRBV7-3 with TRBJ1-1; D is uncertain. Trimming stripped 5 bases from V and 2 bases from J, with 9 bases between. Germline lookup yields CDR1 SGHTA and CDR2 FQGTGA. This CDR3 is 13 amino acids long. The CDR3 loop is CASSPYPNTEAFF. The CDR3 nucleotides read TGTGCCAGCAGCCCGTATCCCAACACTGAAGCTTTCTTT.

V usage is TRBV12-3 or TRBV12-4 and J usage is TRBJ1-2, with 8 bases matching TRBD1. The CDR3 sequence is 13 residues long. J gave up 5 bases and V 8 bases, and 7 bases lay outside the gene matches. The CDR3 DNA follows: TGTGCCAGCCTCGACAGGGGATTGTATGGCTACACCTTC. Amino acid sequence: CASLDRGLYGYTF.

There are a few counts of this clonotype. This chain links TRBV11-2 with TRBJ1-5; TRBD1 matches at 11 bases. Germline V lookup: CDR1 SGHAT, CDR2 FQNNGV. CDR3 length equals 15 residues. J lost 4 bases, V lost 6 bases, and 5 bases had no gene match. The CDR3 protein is CASRVGQGANQPQHF. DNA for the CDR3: TGTGCCAGCAGAGTCGGACAGGGGGCAAATCAGCCCCAGCATTTT.

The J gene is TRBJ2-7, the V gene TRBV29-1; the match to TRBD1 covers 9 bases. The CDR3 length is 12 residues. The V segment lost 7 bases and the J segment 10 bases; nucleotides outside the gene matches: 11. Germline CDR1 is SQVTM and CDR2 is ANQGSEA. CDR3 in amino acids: CSAGQGTIAQYF. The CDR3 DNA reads TGCAGCGCCGGACAGGGGACCATAGCCCAGTACTTC.

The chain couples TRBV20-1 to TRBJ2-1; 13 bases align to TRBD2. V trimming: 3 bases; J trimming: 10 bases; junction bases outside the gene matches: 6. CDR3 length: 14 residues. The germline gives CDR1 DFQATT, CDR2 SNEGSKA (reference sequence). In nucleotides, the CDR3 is TGCAGTGCTAGGGTGGCGACTAGCGGGAGGGAGCAGTTCTTC. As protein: CSARVATSGREQFF.

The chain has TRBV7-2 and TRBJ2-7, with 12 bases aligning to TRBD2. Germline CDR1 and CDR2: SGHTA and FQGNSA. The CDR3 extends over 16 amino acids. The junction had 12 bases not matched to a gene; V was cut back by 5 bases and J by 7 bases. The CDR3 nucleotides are TGTGCCAGCAGCCATAAACTAGCGGGAGGCTCATGGGAGCAGTACTTC. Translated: CASSHKLAGGSWEQYF. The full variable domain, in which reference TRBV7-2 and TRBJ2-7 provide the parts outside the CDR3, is GAGVSQSPSNKVTEKGKDVELRCDPISGHTALYWYRQSLGQGLEFLIYFQGNSAPDKSGLPSDRFSAERTGGSVSTLTIQRTQQEDSAVYLCASSHKLAGGSWEQYFGPGTRLTVT.

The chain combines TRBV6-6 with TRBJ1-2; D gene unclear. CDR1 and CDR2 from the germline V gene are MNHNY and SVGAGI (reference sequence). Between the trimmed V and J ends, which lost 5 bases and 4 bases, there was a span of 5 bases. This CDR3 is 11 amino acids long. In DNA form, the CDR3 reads TGTGCCAGCAGTACCTCCTATGGCTACACCTTC. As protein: CASSTSYGYTF.

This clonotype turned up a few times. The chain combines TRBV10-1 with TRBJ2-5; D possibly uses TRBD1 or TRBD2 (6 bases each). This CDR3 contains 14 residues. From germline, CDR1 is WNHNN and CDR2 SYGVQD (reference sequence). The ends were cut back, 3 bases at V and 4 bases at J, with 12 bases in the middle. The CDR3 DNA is TGCGCCAGCAGTGAACGGGGGCCAGCAGAGACCCAGTACTTC. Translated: CASSERGPAETQYF.

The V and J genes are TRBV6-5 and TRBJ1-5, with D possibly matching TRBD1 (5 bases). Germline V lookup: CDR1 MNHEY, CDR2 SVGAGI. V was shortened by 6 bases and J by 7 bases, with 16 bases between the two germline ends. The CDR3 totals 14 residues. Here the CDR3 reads CASRPVGGGQPQHF. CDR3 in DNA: TGTGCCAGCAGACCCGTTGGGGGGGGGCAGCCCCAGCATTTT.

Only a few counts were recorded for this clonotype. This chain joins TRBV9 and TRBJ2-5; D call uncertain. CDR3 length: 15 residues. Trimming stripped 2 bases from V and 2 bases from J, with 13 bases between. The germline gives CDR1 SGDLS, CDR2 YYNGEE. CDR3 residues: CASSVSSGLQETQYF. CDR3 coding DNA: TGTGCCAGCAGCGTCAGTTCAGGTCTTCAAGAGACCCAGTACTTC.

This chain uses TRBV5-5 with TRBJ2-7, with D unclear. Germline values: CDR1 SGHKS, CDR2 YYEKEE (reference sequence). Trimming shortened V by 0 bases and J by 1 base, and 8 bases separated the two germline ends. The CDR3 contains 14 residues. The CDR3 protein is CASSLAVGSYEQYF. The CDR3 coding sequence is TGTGCCAGCAGCTTGGCGGTGGGGTCCTACGAGCAGTACTTC.

The CDR3 region is CASSFAEKLFF. CDR3 DNA sequence: TGTGCCAGCAGTTTTGCGGAAAAACTGTTTTTT. The chain links TRBV28 to TRBJ1-4; D remains ambiguous. V lost 3 bases, J lost 8 bases, and 4 bases lay in between. The germline V gene encodes CDR1 MDHEN and CDR2 SYDVKM. The CDR3 spans 11 residues.

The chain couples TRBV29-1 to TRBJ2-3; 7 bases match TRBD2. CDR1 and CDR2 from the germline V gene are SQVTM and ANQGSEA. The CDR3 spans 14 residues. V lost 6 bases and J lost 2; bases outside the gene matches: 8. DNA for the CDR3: TGCAGCGTCCACCTGGGGGACTACACAGATACGCAGTATTTT. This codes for CSVHLGDYTDTQYF.

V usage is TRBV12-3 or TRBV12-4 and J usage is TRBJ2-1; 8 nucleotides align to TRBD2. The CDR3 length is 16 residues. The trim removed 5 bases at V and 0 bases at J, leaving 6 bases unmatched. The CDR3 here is CASSGPGLGSYNEQFF. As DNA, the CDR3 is TGTGCCAGCAGTGGCCCGGGACTAGGCTCCTACAATGAGCAGTTCTTC.

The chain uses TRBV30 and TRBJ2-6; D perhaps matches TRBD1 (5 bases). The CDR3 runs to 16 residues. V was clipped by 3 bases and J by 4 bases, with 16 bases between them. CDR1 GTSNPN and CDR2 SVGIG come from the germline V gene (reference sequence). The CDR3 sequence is CAWRAGWGKGANVLTF. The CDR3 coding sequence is TGTGCCTGGAGGGCAGGGTGGGGAAAAGGGGCCAACGTCCTGACTTTC.

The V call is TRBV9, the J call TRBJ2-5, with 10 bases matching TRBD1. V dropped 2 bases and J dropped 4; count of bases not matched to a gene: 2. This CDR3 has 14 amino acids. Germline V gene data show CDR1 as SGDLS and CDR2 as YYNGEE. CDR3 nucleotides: TGTGCCAGCAGCGTTTGGGACAGGGGAGAGACCCAGTACTTC. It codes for CASSVWDRGETQYF.

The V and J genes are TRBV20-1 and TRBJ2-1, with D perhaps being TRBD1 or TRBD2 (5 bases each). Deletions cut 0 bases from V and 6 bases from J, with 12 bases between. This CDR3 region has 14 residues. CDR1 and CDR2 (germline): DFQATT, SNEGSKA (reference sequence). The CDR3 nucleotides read TGCAGTGCTAGAGAAACGGGGCTCCGCAATGAGCAGTTCTTC. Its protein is CSARETGLRNEQFF.

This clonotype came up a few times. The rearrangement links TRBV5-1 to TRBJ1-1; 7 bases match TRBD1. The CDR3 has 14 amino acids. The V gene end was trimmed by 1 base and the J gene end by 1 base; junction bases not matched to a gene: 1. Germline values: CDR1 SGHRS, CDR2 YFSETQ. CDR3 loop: CASSLWTGNTEAFF. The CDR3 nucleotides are TGCGCCAGCAGCTTGTGGACAGGGAACACTGAAGCTTTCTTT.

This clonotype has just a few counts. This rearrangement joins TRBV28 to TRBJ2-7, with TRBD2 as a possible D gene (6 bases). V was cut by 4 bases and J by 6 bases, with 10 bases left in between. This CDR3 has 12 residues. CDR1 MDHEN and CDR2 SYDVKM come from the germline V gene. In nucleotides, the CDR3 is TGTGCCAGCAGTTACCCAGCGGGCGAGCAGTACTTC. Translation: CASSYPAGEQYF.

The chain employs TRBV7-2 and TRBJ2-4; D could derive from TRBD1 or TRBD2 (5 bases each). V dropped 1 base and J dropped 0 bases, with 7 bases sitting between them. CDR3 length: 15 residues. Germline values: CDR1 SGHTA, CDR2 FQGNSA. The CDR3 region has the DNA TGTGCCAGCAGCTTAGTTGGGGGAGCCAAAAACATTCAGTACTTC. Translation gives CASSLVGGAKNIQYF.

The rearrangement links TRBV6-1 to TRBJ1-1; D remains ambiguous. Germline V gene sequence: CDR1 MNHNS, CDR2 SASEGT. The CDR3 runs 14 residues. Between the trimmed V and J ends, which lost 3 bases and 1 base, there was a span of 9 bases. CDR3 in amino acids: CASSEPGRNTEAFF. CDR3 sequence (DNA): TGTGCCAGCAGTGAGCCTGGGAGGAACACTGAAGCTTTCTTT.

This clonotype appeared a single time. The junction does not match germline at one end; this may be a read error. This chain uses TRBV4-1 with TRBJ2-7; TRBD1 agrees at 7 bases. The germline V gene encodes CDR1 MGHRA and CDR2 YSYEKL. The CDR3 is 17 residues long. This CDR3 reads CASSQDLSTGSPYERYF. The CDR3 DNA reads TGCGCCAGCAGCCAAGATTTGTCGACAGGGAGCCCCTACGAGCGGTACTTC.

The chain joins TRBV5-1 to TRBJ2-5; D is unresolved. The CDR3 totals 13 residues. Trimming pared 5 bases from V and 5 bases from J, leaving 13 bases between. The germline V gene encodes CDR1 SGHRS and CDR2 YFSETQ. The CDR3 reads CASSILVQETQYF. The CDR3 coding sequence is TGCGCCAGCAGTATACTGGTCCAGGAGACCCAGTACTTC.

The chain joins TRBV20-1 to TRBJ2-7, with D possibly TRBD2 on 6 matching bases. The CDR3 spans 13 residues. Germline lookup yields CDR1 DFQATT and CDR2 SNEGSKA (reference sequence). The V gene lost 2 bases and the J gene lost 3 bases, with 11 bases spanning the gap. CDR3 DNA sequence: TGCAGTGCTAGATGGAGGGGCGACTACGAGCAGTACTTC. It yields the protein CSARWRGDYEQYF.

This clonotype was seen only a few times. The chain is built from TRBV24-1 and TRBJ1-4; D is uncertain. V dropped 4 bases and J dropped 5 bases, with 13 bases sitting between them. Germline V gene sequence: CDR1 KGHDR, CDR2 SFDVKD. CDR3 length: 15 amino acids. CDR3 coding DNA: TGTGCCACCAGTGACCCGCGGGGTAACAATGAAAAACTGTTTTTT. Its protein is CATSDPRGNNEKLFF.

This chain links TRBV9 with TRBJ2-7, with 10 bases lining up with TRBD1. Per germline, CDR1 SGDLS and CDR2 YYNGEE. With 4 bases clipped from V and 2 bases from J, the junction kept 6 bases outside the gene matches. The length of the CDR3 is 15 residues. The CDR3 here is CASSWGQGITYEQYF. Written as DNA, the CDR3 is TGTGCCAGCAGCTGGGGACAGGGGATCACCTACGAGCAGTACTTC.